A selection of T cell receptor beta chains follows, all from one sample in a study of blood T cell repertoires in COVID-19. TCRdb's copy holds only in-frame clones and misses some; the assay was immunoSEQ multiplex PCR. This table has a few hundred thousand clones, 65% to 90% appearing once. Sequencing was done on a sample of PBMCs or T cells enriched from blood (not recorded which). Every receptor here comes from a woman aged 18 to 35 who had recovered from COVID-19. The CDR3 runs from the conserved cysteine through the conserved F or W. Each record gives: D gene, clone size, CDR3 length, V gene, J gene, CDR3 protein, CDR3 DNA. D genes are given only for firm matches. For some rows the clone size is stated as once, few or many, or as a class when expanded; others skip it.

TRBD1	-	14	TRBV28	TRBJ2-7	CASSSGQGAYEQYF	TGTGCCAGCAGTTCGGGACAGGGGGCTTACGAGCAGTACTTC
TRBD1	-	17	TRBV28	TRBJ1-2	CASSFWSTGGFGYGYTF	TGTGCCAGCAGTTTTTGGTCAACAGGGGGCTTCGGCTATGGCTACACCTTC
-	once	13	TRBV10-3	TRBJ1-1	CAISDGLNTEAFF	TGTGCCATCAGTGATGGACTCAACACTGAAGCTTTCTTT
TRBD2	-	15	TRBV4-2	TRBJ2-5	CASSREAGGRETQYF	TGTGCCAGCAGCCGAGAAGCGGGGGGGCGAGAGACCCAGTACTTC
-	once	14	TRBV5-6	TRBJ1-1	CASSLVEGFSEAFF	TGTGCCAGCAGCTTGGTGGAGGGTTTCAGCGAGGCTTTCTTT
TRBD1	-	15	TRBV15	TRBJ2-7	CATSRTRLTGSEQYF	TGTGCCACCAGCAGAACCAGACTGACAGGGAGCGAGCAGTACTTC
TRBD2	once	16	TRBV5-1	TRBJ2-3	CASSFRTSGSTDTQYF	TGCGCCAGCAGCTTCCGGACTAGCGGAAGCACAGATACGCAGTATTTT
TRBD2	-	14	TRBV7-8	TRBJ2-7	CASSGTSGGYEQYF	TGTGCCAGCAGCGGGACTAGCGGGGGGTACGAGCAGTACTTC
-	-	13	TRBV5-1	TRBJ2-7	CASSLGTYYEQYF	TGCGCCAGCAGCTTGGGTACTTACTACGAGCAGTACTTC
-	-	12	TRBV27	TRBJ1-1	CASSFQGTEAFF	TGTGCCAGCAGTTTCCAGGGTACTGAAGCTTTCTTT
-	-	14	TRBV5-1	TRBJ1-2	CASSLGAENYGYTF	TGCGCCAGCAGCTTGGGGGCAGAAAACTATGGCTACACCTTC
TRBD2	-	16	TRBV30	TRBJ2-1	CAWSLTPGLGGHEQFF	TGTGCCTGGAGCTTAACTCCGGGACTAGGAGGGCATGAGCAGTTCTTC
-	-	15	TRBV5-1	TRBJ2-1	CASSLGTLLNNEQFF	TGCGCCAGCAGCCTCGGGACTCTTCTAAACAATGAGCAGTTCTTC
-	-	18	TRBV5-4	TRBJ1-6	CASSLYGVRGSYNSPLHF	TGTGCCAGCAGCTTGTATGGAGTACGGGGCTCCTATAATTCACCCCTCCACTTT
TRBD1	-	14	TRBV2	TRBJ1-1	CASRARTGNTEAFF	TGTGCCAGCAGGGCCCGGACAGGGAACACTGAAGCTTTCTTT
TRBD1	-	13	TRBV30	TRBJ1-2	CAWSATGGFGYTF	TGTGCCTGGAGCGCTACAGGGGGCTTCGGCTACACCTTC